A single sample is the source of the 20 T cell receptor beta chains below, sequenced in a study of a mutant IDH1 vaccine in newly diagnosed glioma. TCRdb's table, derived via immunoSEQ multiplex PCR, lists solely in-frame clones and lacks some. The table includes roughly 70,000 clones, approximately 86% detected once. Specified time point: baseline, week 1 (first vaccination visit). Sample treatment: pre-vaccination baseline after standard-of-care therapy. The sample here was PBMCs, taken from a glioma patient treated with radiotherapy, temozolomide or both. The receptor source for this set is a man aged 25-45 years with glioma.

CDR3 in amino acids: CSALGVRSQETQYF. In DNA form, the CDR3 reads TGCAGCGCCCTAGGGGTGCGCTCCCAAGAGACCCAGTACTTC. The chain carries TRBV29-1 and TRBJ2-5, with D possibly matching TRBD1 (5 bases). This CDR3 has 14 amino acids. The V gene's germline CDR1 is SQVTM and CDR2 ANQGSEA. V dropped 7 bases and J dropped 1 base, with 16 bases sitting between them.

The CDR3 sequence is CASRAWTGTGELFF. DNA for the CDR3: TGCGCCAGCAGGGCTTGGACAGGCACCGGGGAGCTGTTTTTT. The rearrangement uses TRBV5-1 and TRBJ2-2, with 7 bases matching TRBD1. This CDR3 region has 14 residues. Germline loops: CDR1 SGHRS, CDR2 YFSETQ. V lost 5 bases, J lost 4 bases, and 5 bases stayed unmatched.

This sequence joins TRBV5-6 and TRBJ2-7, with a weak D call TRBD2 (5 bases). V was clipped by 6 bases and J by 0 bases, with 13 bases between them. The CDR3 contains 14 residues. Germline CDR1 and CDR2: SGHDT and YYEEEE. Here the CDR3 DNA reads TGTGCCAGCACTGAGGGAAAACCCTCCTACGAGCAGTACTTC. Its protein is CASTEGKPSYEQYF.

The CDR3 DNA is TGTGCCTGGAGCTCTCGGGATAATCAGCCCCAGCATTTT. Its translation: CAWSSRDNQPQHF. The chain is built from TRBV30 and TRBJ1-5; D remains unclear. Germline CDR1 GTSNPN, CDR2 SVGIG (reference sequence). The CDR3 length is 13 residues. V was pared by 3 bases and J by 4 bases, with 10 bases between.

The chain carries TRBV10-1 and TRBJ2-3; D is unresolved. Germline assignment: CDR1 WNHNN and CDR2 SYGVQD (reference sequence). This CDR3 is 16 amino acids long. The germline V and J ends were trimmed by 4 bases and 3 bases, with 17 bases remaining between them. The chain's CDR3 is CASSGSMVFRTDTQYF. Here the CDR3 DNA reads TGCGCCAGCAGTGGCTCGATGGTGTTCCGAACAGATACGCAGTATTTT.

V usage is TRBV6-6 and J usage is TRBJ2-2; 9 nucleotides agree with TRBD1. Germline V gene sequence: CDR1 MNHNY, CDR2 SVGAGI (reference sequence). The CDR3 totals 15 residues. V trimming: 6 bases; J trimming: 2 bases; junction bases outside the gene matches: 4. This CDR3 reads CASRPGQGNTGELFF. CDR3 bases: TGTGCCAGCAGGCCGGGACAGGGTAACACCGGGGAGCTGTTTTTT.

Here the CDR3 DNA reads TGTGCCAGCAGTGAATTTGGCAGGAGTGAAAAACTGTTTTTT. Protein: CASSEFGRSEKLFF. This chain connects TRBV2 to TRBJ1-4; D gene unclear. Germline CDR1 is SNHLY and CDR2 is FYNNEI. The CDR3 length is 14 residues. Trimming took 2 bases from V and 7 from J, leaving 11 bases between them. The full variable domain, in which reference TRBV2 and TRBJ1-4 provide the parts outside the CDR3, is EPEVTQTPSHQVTQMGQEVILRCVPISNHLYFYWYRQILGQKVEFLVSFYNNEISEKSEIFDDQFSVERPDGSNFTLKIRSTKLEDSAMYFCASSEFGRSEKLFFGSGTQLSVL.

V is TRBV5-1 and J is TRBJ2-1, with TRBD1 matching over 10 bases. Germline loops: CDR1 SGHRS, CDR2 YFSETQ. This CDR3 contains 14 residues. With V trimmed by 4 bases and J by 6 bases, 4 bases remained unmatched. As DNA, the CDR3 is TGCGCCAGCAGCGTTAGGACAGGGGGCAATGAGCAGTTCTTC. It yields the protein CASSVRTGGNEQFF.

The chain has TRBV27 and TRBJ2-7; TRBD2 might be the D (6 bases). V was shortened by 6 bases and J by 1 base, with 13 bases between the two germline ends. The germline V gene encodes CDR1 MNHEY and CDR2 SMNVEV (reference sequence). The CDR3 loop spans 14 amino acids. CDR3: CASSPGLASYEQYF. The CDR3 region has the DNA TGTGCCAGCAGCCCTGGGCTAGCGTCCTACGAGCAGTACTTC.

CDR3 nucleotides: TGTGCCAGCAGTGAAGGAGGGTTTTGGCAGGGGGGGAACTATGGCTACACCTTC. Protein: CASSEGGFWQGGNYGYTF. The chain couples TRBV6-1 to TRBJ1-2; TRBD1 aligns across 7 bases. Trimming removed 1 base from V and 2 bases from J; junction bases left unmatched: 13. CDR3 size: 18 residues. The germline CDR1 and CDR2 sequences are MNHNS and SASEGT.

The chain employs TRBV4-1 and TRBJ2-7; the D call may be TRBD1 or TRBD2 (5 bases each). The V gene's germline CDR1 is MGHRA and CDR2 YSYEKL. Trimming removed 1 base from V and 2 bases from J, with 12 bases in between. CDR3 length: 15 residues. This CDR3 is CASSQGRDLPYEQYF. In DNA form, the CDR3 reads TGCGCCAGCAGCCAAGGTAGGGACCTCCCCTACGAGCAGTACTTC.

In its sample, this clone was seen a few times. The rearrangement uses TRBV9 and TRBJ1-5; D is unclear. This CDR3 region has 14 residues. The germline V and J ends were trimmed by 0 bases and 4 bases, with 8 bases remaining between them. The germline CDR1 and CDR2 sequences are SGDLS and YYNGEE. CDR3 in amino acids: CASSVVVLNQPQHF. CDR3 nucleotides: TGTGCCAGCAGCGTAGTCGTCCTGAATCAGCCCCAGCATTTT.

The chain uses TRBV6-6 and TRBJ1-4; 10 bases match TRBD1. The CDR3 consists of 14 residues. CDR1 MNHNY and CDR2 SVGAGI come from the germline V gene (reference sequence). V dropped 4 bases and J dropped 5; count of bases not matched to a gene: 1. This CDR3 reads CASSLGQGNEKLFF. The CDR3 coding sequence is TGTGCCAGCAGTTTGGGACAGGGGAATGAAAAACTGTTTTTT.

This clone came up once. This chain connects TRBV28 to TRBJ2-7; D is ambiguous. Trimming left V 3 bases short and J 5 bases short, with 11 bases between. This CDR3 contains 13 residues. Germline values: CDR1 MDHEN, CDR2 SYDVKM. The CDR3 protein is CASSFRGLNEQYF. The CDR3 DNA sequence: TGTGCCAGCAGTTTCCGCGGCCTGAACGAGCAGTACTTC.

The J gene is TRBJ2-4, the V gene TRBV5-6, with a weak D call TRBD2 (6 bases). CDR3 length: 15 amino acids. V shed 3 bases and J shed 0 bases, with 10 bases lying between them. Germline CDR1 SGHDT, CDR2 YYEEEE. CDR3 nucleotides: TGTGCCAGCAGCTCGGAGGGTTTAGCCAAAAACATTCAGTACTTC. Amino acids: CASSSEGLAKNIQYF.

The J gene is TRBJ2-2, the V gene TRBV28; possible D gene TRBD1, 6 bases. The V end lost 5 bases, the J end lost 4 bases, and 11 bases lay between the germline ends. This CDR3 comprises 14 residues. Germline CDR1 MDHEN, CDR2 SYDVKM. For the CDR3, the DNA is TGTGCCAGCAGTGTAACAGGGTTCACCGGGGAGCTGTTTTTT. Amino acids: CASSVTGFTGELFF.

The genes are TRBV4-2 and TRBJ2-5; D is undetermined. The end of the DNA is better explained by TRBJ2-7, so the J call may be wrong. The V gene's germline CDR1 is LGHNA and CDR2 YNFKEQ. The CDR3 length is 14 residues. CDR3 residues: CASSQTFKNYEQYF. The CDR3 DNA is TGTGCCAGCAGCCAAACCTTTAAGAACTACGAGCAGTACTTC.

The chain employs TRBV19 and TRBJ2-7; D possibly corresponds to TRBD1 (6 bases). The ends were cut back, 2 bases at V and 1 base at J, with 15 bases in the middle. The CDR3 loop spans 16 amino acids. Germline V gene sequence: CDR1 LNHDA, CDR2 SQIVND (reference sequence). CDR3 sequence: CASSIYPQGGSYEQYF. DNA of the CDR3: TGTGCCAGTAGTATATATCCACAAGGGGGATCCTACGAGCAGTACTTC.

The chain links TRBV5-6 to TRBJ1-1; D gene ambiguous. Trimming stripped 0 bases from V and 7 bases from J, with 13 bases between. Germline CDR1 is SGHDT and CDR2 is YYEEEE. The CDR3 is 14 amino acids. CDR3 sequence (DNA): TGTGCCAGCAGCTTGGTCGTAGAAGCGGGTGAAGCTTTCTTT. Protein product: CASSLVVEAGEAFF.

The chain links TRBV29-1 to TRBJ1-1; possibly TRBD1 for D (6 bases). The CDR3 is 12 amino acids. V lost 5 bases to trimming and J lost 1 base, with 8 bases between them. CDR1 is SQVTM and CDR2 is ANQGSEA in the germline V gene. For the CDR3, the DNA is TGCAGCGTTCCGACAGGGAACACTGAAGCTTTCTTT. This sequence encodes CSVPTGNTEAFF.